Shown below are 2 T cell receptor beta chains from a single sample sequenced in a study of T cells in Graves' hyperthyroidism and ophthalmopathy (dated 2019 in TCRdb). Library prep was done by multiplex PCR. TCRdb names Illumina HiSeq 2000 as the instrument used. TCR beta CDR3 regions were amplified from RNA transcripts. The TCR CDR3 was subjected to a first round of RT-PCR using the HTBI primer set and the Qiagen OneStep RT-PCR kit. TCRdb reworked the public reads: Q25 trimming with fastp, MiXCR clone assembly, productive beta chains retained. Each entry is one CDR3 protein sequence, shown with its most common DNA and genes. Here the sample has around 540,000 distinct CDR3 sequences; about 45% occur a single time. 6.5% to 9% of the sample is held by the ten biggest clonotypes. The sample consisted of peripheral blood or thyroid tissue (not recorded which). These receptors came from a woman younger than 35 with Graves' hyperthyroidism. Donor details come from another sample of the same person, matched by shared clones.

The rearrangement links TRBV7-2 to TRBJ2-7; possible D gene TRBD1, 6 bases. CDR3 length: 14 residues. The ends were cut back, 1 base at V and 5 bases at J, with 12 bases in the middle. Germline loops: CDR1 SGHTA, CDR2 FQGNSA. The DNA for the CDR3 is TGTGCCAGCAGCTTAGGAGGGGCAGGGGACGAGCAGTACTTC. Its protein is CASSLGGAGDEQYF.

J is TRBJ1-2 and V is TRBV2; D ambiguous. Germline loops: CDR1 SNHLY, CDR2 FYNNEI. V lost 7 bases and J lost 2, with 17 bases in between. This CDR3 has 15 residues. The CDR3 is CASTDLAFRNYGYTF. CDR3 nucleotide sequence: TGTGCCAGCACCGATCTCGCCTTCCGGAACTATGGCTACACCTTC. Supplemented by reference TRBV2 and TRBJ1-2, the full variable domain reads EPEVTQTPSHQVTQMGQEVILRCVPISNHLYFYWYRQILGQKVEFLVSFYNNEISEKSEIFDDQFSVERPDGSNFTLKIRSTKLEDSAMYFCASTDLAFRNYGYTFGSGTRLTVV.